This is a list of T cell receptor beta chains from one sample in a study of T cell changes during pregnancy in multiple sclerosis. Libraries were prepared by immunoSEQ multiplex PCR; TCRdb keeps only in-frame clonotypes and omits some of them. The data contain some 99,000 clones, approximately 93% of them singletons. The sample here was peripheral blood, taken after pregnancy. The receptor source for this set is a female donor with multiple sclerosis, enrolled in a pregnancy study. Both conserved end residues are part of each CDR3. D genes are given only for firm matches. Clone sizes are given selectively: once, few, many, or a class where the clone is expanded.

d_gene	v_gene	abundance	j_gene	len	CDR3aa	CDR3nt
-	TRBV19	-	TRBJ1-1	14	CASSSGEMNTEAFF	TGTGCCAGTAGTTCAGGGGAAATGAACACTGAAGCTTTCTTT
-	TRBV28	-	TRBJ1-4	12	CASSLVPGKLFF	TGTGCCAGCAGTTTAGTTCCAGGAAAACTGTTTTTT
-	TRBV11-1	-	TRBJ2-2	13	CASSFLGGGELFF	TGTGCCAGCAGCTTCTTAGGCGGCGGGGAGCTGTTTTTT
-	TRBV30	-	TRBJ2-3	12	CAWSTGADTQYF	TGTGCCTGGAGTACAGGTGCAGATACGCAGTATTTT
-	TRBV30	-	TRBJ2-7	12	CAWSVSSHEQYF	TGTGCCTGGAGTGTTAGTTCCCACGAGCAGTACTTC
-	TRBV27	-	TRBJ2-7	16	CASSSYREVSSYEQYF	TGTGCCAGCAGTTCTTACCGGGAAGTCTCCTCCTACGAGCAGTACTTC
-	TRBV25-1	-	TRBJ2-3	15	CASSTDGRVGDTQYF	TGTGCCAGCAGTACCGACGGCAGGGTTGGAGATACGCAGTATTTT
-	TRBV5-6	-	TRBJ1-2	15	CASSSMRGLIYGYTF	TGTGCCAGCAGCTCAATGCGGGGGCTCATCTATGGCTACACCTTC
-	TRBV29-1	-	TRBJ2-5	13	CSVEVVGGETQYF	TGCAGCGTTGAGGTGGTAGGCGGGGAGACCCAGTACTTC
-	TRBV19	once	TRBJ2-1	13	CASSIEAPNEQFF	TGTGCCAGTAGTATCGAAGCTCCGAATGAGCAGTTCTTC